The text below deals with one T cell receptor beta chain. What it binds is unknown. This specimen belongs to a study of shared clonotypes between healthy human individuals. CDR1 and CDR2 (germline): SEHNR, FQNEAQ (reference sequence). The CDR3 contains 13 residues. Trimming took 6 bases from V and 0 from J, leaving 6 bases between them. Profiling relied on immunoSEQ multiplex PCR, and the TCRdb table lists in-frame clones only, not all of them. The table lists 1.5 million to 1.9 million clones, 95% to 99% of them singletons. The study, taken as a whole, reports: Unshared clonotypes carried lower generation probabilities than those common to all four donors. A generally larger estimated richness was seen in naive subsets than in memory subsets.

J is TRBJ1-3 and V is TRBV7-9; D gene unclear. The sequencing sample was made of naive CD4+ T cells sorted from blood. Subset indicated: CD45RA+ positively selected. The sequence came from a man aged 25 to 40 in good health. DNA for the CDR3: TGTGCCAGCAGTTATAGCTCTGGAAACACCATATATTTT. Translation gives CASSYSSGNTIYF.